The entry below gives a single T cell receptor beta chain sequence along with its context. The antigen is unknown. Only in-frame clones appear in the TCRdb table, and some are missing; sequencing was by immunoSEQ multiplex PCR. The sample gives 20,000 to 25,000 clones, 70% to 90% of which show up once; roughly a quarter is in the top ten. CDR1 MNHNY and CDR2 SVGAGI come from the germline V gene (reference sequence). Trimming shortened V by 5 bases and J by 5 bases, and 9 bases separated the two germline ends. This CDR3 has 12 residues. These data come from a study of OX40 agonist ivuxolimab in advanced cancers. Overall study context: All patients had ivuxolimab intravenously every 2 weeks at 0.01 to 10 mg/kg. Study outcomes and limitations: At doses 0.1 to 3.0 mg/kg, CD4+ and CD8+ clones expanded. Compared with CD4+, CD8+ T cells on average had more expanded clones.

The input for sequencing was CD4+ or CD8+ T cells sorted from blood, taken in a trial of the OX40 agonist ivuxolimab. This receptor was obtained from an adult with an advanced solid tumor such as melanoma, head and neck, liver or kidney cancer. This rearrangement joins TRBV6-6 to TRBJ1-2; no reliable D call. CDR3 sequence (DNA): TGTGCCAGCAGTCCTACGACATATGGCTACACCTTC. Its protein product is CASSPTTYGYTF.